These 7 T cell receptor beta chains came from one sample sequenced in a study of cytomegalovirus exposure and HLA in healthy donors (dated by TCRdb to the late 2010s). Library method: the immunoSEQ multiplex PCR assay. For the multiplex PCR, a mixture combining 60 forward primers for TCR Vbeta segments and 13 reverse primers for TCR Jbeta segments was used. TCRdb provides this immuneACCESS table in a form limited to in-frame rearrangements. Some clones are lacking; in checked studies, under half of them reflect an unresolved V gene, and why the rest are absent is not known. Here the sample has around 140,000 clones; about 61% occur a single time. The top ten clones comprise roughly 1.9% of the sample. Material: PBMCs. These receptors originate from a male donor in good health and CMV-seronegative.

A few counts support this clone. The chain uses TRBV12-2 and TRBJ1-3; the table's D call TRBD1 went unverified against the DNA. TRBV12-2 is described as a pseudogene. CDR3 length: 15 amino acids. The CDR3 region is CASRWGQGEVNTIYF. CDR3 DNA: TGTGCAAGTCGCTGGGGACAGGGGGAAGTAAACACCATATATTTT.

In the case of this clone: At one end, the junction sequence differs from germline, possibly due to a read error. In the same sample, other DNA sequences code for this CDR3. This chain joins TRBV14 and TRBJ2-3; 10 positions agree with TRBD2. The CDR3 loop spans 15 amino acids. Germline CDR1 reads SGHDN; CDR2 reads FVKESK. In nucleotides, the CDR3 is TGTGCCAGCAGCCTGGGACTAGCGTGGGCAGATACGCAGTACTTT. It yields the protein CASSLGLAWADTQYF.

The V and J genes are TRBV27 and TRBJ1-6, with TRBD1 matching 10 bases. The germline gives CDR1 MNHEY, CDR2 SMNVEV (reference sequence). This CDR3 is 22 amino acids long. V shed 2 bases and J 1 base; nucleotides not matched to a gene: 17. CDR3 region: CASSLRSVSTGQGRSYNSPLHF. CDR3 DNA: TGTGCCAGCAGTTTAAGGTCGGTGAGCACGGGACAGGGGCGATCCTATAATTCACCCCTCCACTTT.

V and J are TRBV2 and TRBJ2-1; 9 bases fit TRBD2. CDR1 SNHLY and CDR2 FYNNEI come from the germline V gene. J gave up 5 bases and V 8 bases, and 13 bases lay outside the gene matches. This CDR3 is 16 amino acids long. DNA of the CDR3: TGTGCCAGCCCCGGGTCCGGGACTAGCTTCCACAATGAGCAGTTCTTC. Translation: CASPGSGTSFHNEQFF.

This clone appeared a few times. V usage is TRBV15 and J usage is TRBJ1-2, with D perhaps TRBD1 (5 bases). The CDR3 length is 16 residues. Germline CDR1 is LNHNV and CDR2 is YYDKDF (reference sequence). V lost 2 bases to trimming and J lost 4 bases, with 17 bases between them. Written as DNA, the CDR3 is TGTGCCACCAGCAGACCCGGGCAGGGTGGCGGCTATGGCTACACCTTC. It is translated as CATSRPGQGGGYGYTF.

The table lists this clone with a count of one. V gene TRBV7-6 combines with J gene TRBJ2-2; 7 nucleotides align to TRBD2. Germline V gene lookup returns CDR1 SGHVS and CDR2 FNYEAQ. V shed 4 bases, J shed 6 bases, and the junction held 8 bases outside the gene matches. The CDR3 sequence is 15 residues long. This chain's CDR3 is CASSWEGWGAGELFF. The CDR3 DNA reads TGTGCCAGCAGCTGGGAGGGATGGGGTGCCGGGGAGCTGTTTTTT.

The rearrangement joins TRBV28 to TRBJ2-3, with a tentative D call TRBD1 (6 bases). Trimming shortened V by 6 bases and J by 1 base, and 20 bases separated the two germline ends. CDR1 MDHEN and CDR2 SYDVKM come from the germline V gene. The CDR3 contains 17 residues. The CDR3 nucleotides read TGTGCCAGCAGCCCCCCCGCTCAGGGGACGGGCACAGATACGCAGTATTTT. Its protein product is CASSPPAQGTGTDTQYF.